This T cell receptor (beta chain) stems from a study of cytomegalovirus exposure and HLA in healthy donors. Broader study findings: Despite most TCR sequences being rare, some public TCRs occurred in many donors. Common viral pathogens were later found to be apparently linked to several of the most significant clusters.

This CDR3 is built from 15 residues. CDR1 and CDR2 (germline): GTSNPN, SVGIG (reference sequence). Trimming cost V 4 bases and J 6 bases; bases outside gene matches: 8. Details on this clone: Its target is unknown.

Vbeta (60) and Jbeta (13) primers were used in the PCR. The repertoire was sequenced with immunoSEQ multiplex PCR; TCRdb's copy has only in-frame clones and lacks some. Among some 81,000 clones listed, over 60% were seen once. The receptor was derived from a woman between 40 and 50 years old in good health and CMV-seropositive. The sequenced sample was PBMCs. The chain combines TRBV30 with TRBJ1-6; 8 bases map to TRBD1. DNA for the CDR3: TGTGCCTGGAAGACAGGGGCAAATAGTAATTCACCCCTCCACTTT. It encodes CAWKTGANSNSPLHF.